The next 29 T cell receptor beta chains were all read from a single sample in a study of T cell clonality in common variable immunodeficiency. Profiled with immunoSEQ multiplex PCR; TCRdb holds only in-frame clones, not every one. Captured here are some 25,000 clones, none seen once; the top ten comprise approximately 24%. Broader study findings: Common variable immunodeficiency TCR beta sequences reportedly had fewer deletions and N-nucleotide insertions.

These receptors are not linked to any known antigen. Sample: peripheral blood mononuclear cells. These receptors all stem from a human donor with common variable immunodeficiency.

In its sample, this clone was seen many times. From the germline J gene comes the end of the CDR3, since the read stops 3 residues before it. V usage is TRBV18 and J usage is TRBJ2-2, with D possibly TRBD2 on 5 matching bases. CDR3 length: 15 amino acids. V shed 4 bases and J shed 2 bases, with 11 bases lying between them. The germline V gene encodes CDR1 KGHSH and CDR2 LQKENI. CDR3 bases read: TGTGCCAGCTCACTTCGGACTCAAAACACCGGGGAG. Its protein is CASSLRTQNTGE. The full CDR3 protein reads CASSLRTQNTGELFF.

This clone was detected only a few times. The sequenced fragment ends 3 residues before the CDR3 boundary, so the rest is inferred from the germline J gene. V and J are TRBV19 and TRBJ2-2, with 11 bases fitting TRBD2. The CDR3 loop spans 15 amino acids. CDR1 is LNHDA and CDR2 is SQIVND in the germline V gene (reference sequence). The V gene end was trimmed by 10 bases and the J gene end by 1 base; junction bases not matched to a gene: 5. CDR3 DNA (partial): TGTGCCACCATGGGACTAGCGGTGAACACCGGGGAG. Translated: CATMGLAVNTGE. In full, the CDR3 is CATMGLAVNTGELFF.

About this clone itself: The read is 3 residues too short to cover the CDR3 end, so that end is filled in from the germline J gene. Within the sample, other DNA sequences also encode this same CDR3. The chain uses TRBV7-6 and TRBJ2-3, with 7 bases that match TRBD1. The junction had 7 bases not matched to a gene; V was cut back by 1 base and J by 6 bases. This CDR3 region has 15 residues. Looked up from germline, CDR1 is SGHVS and CDR2 is FNYEAQ. CDR3 DNA (partial): TGTGCCAGCAGCTTAGATTTGCAGGGGGTGGATACG. Encoded protein: CASSLDLQGVDT. The entire CDR3 protein is CASSLDLQGVDTQYF.

This clone showed up just a few times. The read ends 3 residues shy of where the CDR3 ends; the end is completed using the germline J gene. Other nucleotide sequences in the sample specify the same CDR3. The chain has TRBV5-5 and TRBJ2-1, with D perhaps matching TRBD2 (6 bases). V lost 4 bases, J lost 4 bases, and 15 bases lay in between. Germline values: CDR1 SGHKS, CDR2 YYEKEE (reference sequence). This CDR3 contains 15 residues. The CDR3 bases that were read are TGTGCCAGCAGCCTGGCGGTAGCGGTTTACAATGAG. It yields the protein CASSLAVAVYNE. The entire CDR3 protein reads CASSLAVAVYNEQFF.

This clone showed up many times. The read finishes 3 residues shy of the CDR3 end, and the germline J gene is used to complete it. The chain combines TRBV11-2 with TRBJ2-7, with TRBD1 as a possible D gene (5 bases). This CDR3 has 14 amino acids. The germline V gene encodes CDR1 SGHAT and CDR2 FQNNGV. With 7 bases removed from V and 6 bases from J, the gap between germline ends came to 19 bases. The CDR3 is CASTKQVGSGEQYF. The CDR3 bases that were read are TGTGCCAGCACTAAACAGGTGGGTTCCGGCGAG.

This clone was seen only a few times. The CDR3 goes on 3 residues after the read ends, and that part is filled in from the germline J gene. This chain joins TRBV2 and TRBJ2-3, with a weak D call TRBD2 (6 bases). Between the trimmed V and J ends, which lost 6 bases and 2 bases, there was a span of 12 bases. The germline V gene encodes CDR1 SNHLY and CDR2 FYNNEI. There are 14 residues in the CDR3. The CDR3 bases that were read are TGTGCCAGCAGCGGGACTCGTCCCACAGATACG. Protein: CASSGTRPTDT. The entire CDR3 protein reads CASSGTRPTDTQYF.

The table lists this clone with many counts. With the read ending 3 residues before the CDR3 end, the germline J gene is used to fill in that end. J is TRBJ2-4 and V is TRBV30; D is ambiguous. The V gene's germline CDR1 is GTSNPN and CDR2 SVGIG (reference sequence). The CDR3 consists of 12 residues. Trimming removed 5 bases at V and 0 bases at J, with 5 bases between. This CDR3 is CAWEGAKNIQYF. The covered CDR3 bases are TGTGCCTGGGAAGGAGCCAAAAACATT.

In its sample, this clone was seen many times. The read is 3 residues too short to cover the CDR3 end, so that end is filled in from the germline J gene. J is TRBJ2-7 and V is TRBV5-5, with D possibly being TRBD1 (6 bases). The CDR3 contains 14 residues. V lost 0 bases to trimming and J lost 2 bases, with 9 bases between them. Germline-derived CDR1 and CDR2 are SGHKS and YYEKEE (reference sequence). CDR3 sequence: CASSLGGQPYEQYF. The sequenced part of the CDR3 DNA is TGTGCCAGCAGCTTGGGAGGACAGCCCTACGAG. Filled out from reference TRBV5-5 and TRBJ2-7, the complete variable domain reads DAGVTQSPTHLIKTRGQQVTLRCSPISGHKSVSWYQQVLGQGPQFIFQYYEKEERGRGNFPDRFSARQFPNYSSELNVNALLLGDSALYLCASSLGGQPYEQYFGPGTRLTVT.

This clone has at least ten counts. CDR3 region: CASSWDRLSNQPQHF. Partial CDR3 DNA: TGTGCCAGCTCATGGGACAGGTTGAGCAATCAGCCC. The chain carries TRBV18 and TRBJ1-5, with 8 bases fitting TRBD1. Coverage ceases 3 residues before the CDR3 finishes, and the germline J gene fills in the end. Germline loops: CDR1 KGHSH, CDR2 LQKENI. The V gene end was trimmed by 5 bases and the J gene end by 1 base; junction bases not matched to a gene: 4. CDR3 length equals 15 residues.

To note about this clone: The read ends 3 residues before the CDR3 terminus; that terminus is restored from the germline J gene. The rearrangement joins TRBV11-2 to TRBJ2-5; no reliable D call. From germline, CDR1 is SGHAT and CDR2 FQNNGV. V was clipped by 3 bases and J by 4 bases, with 15 bases between them. The CDR3 totals 15 residues. CDR3 bases read: TGTGCCAGCAGCTTTGGCCCGGGTTTATTAGAGACC. It codes for CASSFGPGLLET. The CDR3, in full, reads CASSFGPGLLETQYF.

This clone was seen ten or more times. The CDR3 is CATSRGPDTEAFF. Partial CDR3 DNA: TGTGCCACCAGCAGAGGTCCAGACACTGAA. The chain links TRBV15 to TRBJ1-1; D is uncertain. The DNA ends 3 residues before the CDR3 does, and the rest of the CDR3 is filled in from the germline J gene. V lost 1 base to trimming and J lost 3 bases, with 6 bases between them. Germline V gives CDR1 LNHNV, CDR2 YYDKDF (reference sequence). The CDR3 is 13 residues long.

This clone was counted a few times. CDR3 bases read: TGTGCCAGCAGCCCGGACAGTTTACCC. This codes for CASSPDSLP. The CDR3 reads in full as CASSPDSLPQHF. The chain uses TRBV7-9 and TRBJ1-5; the D gene is possibly TRBD1 (6 bases). The read gets to within 3 residues of the CDR3 end, and the germline J gene fills in the rest. CDR3 length: 12 amino acids. Germline CDR1 SEHNR, CDR2 FQNEAQ (reference sequence). The variable domain in full, with the rest retrieved from reference TRBV7-9 and TRBJ1-5, is DTGVSQNPRHKITKRGQNVTFRCDPISEHNRLYWYRQTLGQGPEFLTYFQNEAQLEKSRLLSDRFSAERPKGSFSTLEIQRTEQGDSAMYLCASSPDSLPQHFGDGTRLSIL.

This clone has at least ten counts. The read halts 3 residues ahead of the CDR3 end, with the missing end drawn from the germline J gene. The genes are TRBV6-2 or TRBV6-3 and TRBJ2-5; 9 positions match TRBD1. Germline-derived CDR1 and CDR2 are MNHEY and SVGEGT. This CDR3 contains 16 residues. The ends lost 0 bases at V and 5 bases at J; junction bases unmatched: 7. The CDR3 sequence is CASSYSNGQGWETQYF. The CDR3 DNA, read in part, is TGTGCCAGCAGTTACTCGAACGGACAGGGGTGGGAGACC.

There are many counts of this clone. The read stops 3 residues short of the end of the CDR3; the missing end is completed from the germline J gene. The gene calls are TRBV23-1 and TRBJ2-7, with 14 bases aligning to TRBD2. TRBV23-1 is classed as an ORF, of uncertain function. J lost 5 bases, V lost 4 bases, and 4 bases had no gene match. This CDR3 comprises 15 residues. Partial CDR3 DNA: TGCGCCAGCAGTCTCGGGACTAGCGGGAGCCACGAG. It yields the protein CASSLGTSGSHE. The full CDR3 protein is CASSLGTSGSHEQYF.

This clone was seen repeatedly, ten times or more. With the read ending 3 residues before the CDR3 end, the germline J gene is used to fill in that end. This rearrangement joins TRBV7-2 to TRBJ2-3, with D possibly being TRBD1 (6 bases). The CDR3 runs 14 residues. Germline lookup yields CDR1 SGHTA and CDR2 FQGNSA. Trimming removed 8 bases from V and 4 bases from J, with 16 bases in between. CDR3 in amino acids: CASRRDIEADTQYF. CDR3 DNA, as far as it was read: TGTGCCAGCCGACGGGACATTGAGGCAGATACG.

As concerns this clone: The CDR3 extends 3 residues past the end of the read, so its final part is completed from the germline J gene. The gene calls are TRBV7-6 and TRBJ2-2, with D unclear. In germline, CDR1 is SGHVS, CDR2 FNYEAQ. V shed 1 base and J shed 0 bases, with 6 bases lying between them. The CDR3 contains 15 residues. CDR3 DNA (partial): TGTGCCAGCAGCTTAGATCCCGCGAACACCGGGGAG. Translated, it gives CASSLDPANTGE. The whole CDR3 protein reads CASSLDPANTGELFF.

The sample holds many counts of this clone. The CDR3 is cut off 3 residues early in the read; its end comes from the germline J gene. V and J are TRBV7-9 and TRBJ2-4, with 7 bases identical to TRBD2. This CDR3 has 14 amino acids. Trimming removed 1 base from V and 8 bases from J; junction bases left unmatched: 5. Per the germline V gene, CDR1 is SEHNR and CDR2 is FQNEAQ (reference sequence). The sequenced part of the CDR3 DNA is TGTGCCAGCAGCTTAGTGGGCAGCGGGGACATT. This translates into CASSLVGSGDI. The entire CDR3 protein reads CASSLVGSGDIQYF.

This clone was seen a few times. The observed sequence ends 3 residues before the CDR3 terminus, with the missing tail filled in from the germline J gene. This chain joins TRBV27 and TRBJ2-5; 9 bases agree with TRBD1. Germline V gives CDR1 MNHEY, CDR2 SMNVEV (reference sequence). Trimming at V came to 2 bases and at J to 5 bases, leaving 6 bases not matched to a gene. The CDR3 spans 15 residues. The CDR3 region is CASSLLTGGYETQYF. CDR3 DNA, as far as it was read: TGTGCCAGCAGTTTACTAACAGGGGGCTATGAGACC.

This clone was seen at least ten times. The read halts 3 residues ahead of the CDR3 end, with the missing end drawn from the germline J gene. The rearrangement links TRBV18 to TRBJ2-1; 8 bases map to TRBD1. Per the germline V gene, CDR1 is KGHSH and CDR2 is LQKENI. There are 13 residues in the CDR3. With 4 bases clipped from V and 9 bases from J, the junction kept 5 bases outside the gene matches. Partial CDR3 DNA: TGTGCCAGCTCACTGCAGGGGGCGGGTGAG. Its translation is CASSLQGAGE. The whole CDR3 reads CASSLQGAGEQFF.

This clone has a count of ten or more. The CDR3 end lies 3 residues beyond the end of the read and is filled in from the germline J gene. This chain joins TRBV3-1 (or the pseudogene TRBV3-2) and TRBJ2-7; D may be TRBD2 (6 bases). The CDR3 is made up of 14 amino acids. Germline CDR1 reads LGHDT; CDR2 reads YNNKEL (reference sequence). Trimming removed 3 bases from V and 3 bases from J, with 12 bases in between. The sequenced CDR3 bases are TGTGCCAGCAGCCATGGGGGGTCTGGCTACGAG. It codes for CASSHGGSGYE. The entire CDR3 sequence reads CASSHGGSGYEQYF.

This clone was seen more than once but under ten times. The read halts 3 residues ahead of the CDR3 end, with the missing end drawn from the germline J gene. This chain joins TRBV19 and TRBJ2-7, with 8 positions matching TRBD2. There are 15 residues in the CDR3. CDR1 LNHDA and CDR2 SQIVND come from the germline V gene (reference sequence). The V segment lost 4 bases and the J segment 6 bases; nucleotides outside the gene matches: 11. The CDR3 bases that were read are TGTGCCAGTAGTACCACAGGGACTAGTTTTTTCGAG. It yields the protein CASSTTGTSFFE. The full CDR3 protein is CASSTTGTSFFEQYF.

In this sample, this clone turned up a few times. The read ends 3 residues shy of where the CDR3 ends; the end is completed using the germline J gene. The rearrangement uses TRBV20-1 and TRBJ1-2; 7 bases fit TRBD1. CDR1 and CDR2 (germline): DFQATT, SNEGSKA (reference sequence). The CDR3 loop spans 16 amino acids. The J segment lost 5 bases and the V segment lost 0 bases, leaving 12 bases of the junction unmatched. The CDR3 DNA, read in part, is TGCAGTGCTAGAGATCCTCAGACAGGGCGGACATATGGC. Its translation is CSARDPQTGRTYG. The CDR3 in full is CSARDPQTGRTYGYTF.

There are many counts of this clone. The sequenced CDR3 bases are TGTGCCAGCTCACCAACTAGCGGGGGGGACAATGAG. Protein sequence: CASSPTSGGDNE. The complete CDR3 reads CASSPTSGGDNEQFF. V and J are TRBV18 and TRBJ2-1; 13 nucleotides align to TRBD2. Read sequence stops 3 residues before the CDR3 end, and the germline J gene provides the missing end. The CDR3 consists of 15 residues. After removal of 2 bases from V and 5 bases from J, the junction contained 0 bases not matched to a gene. Germline lookup yields CDR1 KGHSH and CDR2 LQKENI.

Comments on this clone: The CDR3 goes on 3 residues after the read ends, and that part is filled in from the germline J gene. V gene TRBV18 combines with J gene TRBJ1-2, with D hard to call. This CDR3 comprises 15 residues. The germline V gene has CDR1 KGHSH and CDR2 LQKENI. The V end was cut by 6 bases, the J end by 4 bases, with 18 bases between. The part of the CDR3 DNA that was read is TGTGCCAGCTCTCCTAAGAAGGAGGGCTTCTATGGC. The encoded protein is CASSPKKEGFYG. The whole CDR3 sequence reads CASSPKKEGFYGYTF.

This clone was detected ten times or more. The read gets to within 3 residues of the CDR3 end, and the germline J gene fills in the rest. The V call is TRBV18, the J call TRBJ1-6, with TRBD1 as a possible D gene (5 bases). CDR1 is KGHSH, CDR2 LQKENI, per germline. This CDR3 is built from 14 residues. Trimming shortened V by 4 bases and J by 7 bases, and 11 bases separated the two germline ends. This CDR3 reads CASSRDSENSPLHF. The DNA read from the CDR3 is TGTGCCAGCTCACGGGACTCTGAGAATTCACCC.

This clone was observed many times. The missing CDR3 end, 3 residues past where the read stops, is filled in from the germline J gene. The chain recombines TRBV18 with TRBJ2-3; D ambiguous. Germline V lookup: CDR1 KGHSH, CDR2 LQKENI. CDR3 size: 12 residues. Between the trimmed V and J ends, which lost 3 bases and 5 bases, there was a span of 6 bases. The DNA read from the CDR3 is TGTGCCAGCTCACCCAATGTAGATACG. Its translation: CASSPNVDT. Given in full, the CDR3 is CASSPNVDTQYF.

There are many counts of this clone. One end of the junction fails to match germline, which may point to a read error. The DNA ends 3 residues before the CDR3 does, and the rest of the CDR3 is filled in from the germline J gene. The V call is TRBV4-2, the J call TRBJ1-6, with a weak D call TRBD1 (6 bases). This CDR3 has 18 residues. Germline V gene lookup returns CDR1 LGHNA and CDR2 YNFKEQ. This CDR3 reads CASSQDLAGASYNSPLHF. CDR3 DNA, as far as it was read: TGCGCCAGCAGCCAAGATTTAGCGGGGGCGTCCTATAATTCACCC.

This clone has only a few counts. Read sequence stops 3 residues before the CDR3 end, and the germline J gene provides the missing end. This chain uses TRBV18 with TRBJ1-5; 8 bases are shared with TRBD1. The CDR3 is 16 residues long. From germline, CDR1 is KGHSH and CDR2 LQKENI. Trimming removed 4 bases from V and 3 bases from J; junction bases left unmatched: 8. CDR3 bases read: TGTGCCAGCTCACTTGATAGGACAGGGTACAATCAGCCC. Translation: CASSLDRTGYNQP. The whole CDR3 region reads CASSLDRTGYNQPQHF.

This clone was observed a few times. Coverage ceases 3 residues before the CDR3 finishes, and the germline J gene fills in the end. This chain connects TRBV19 to TRBJ2-1, with TRBD1 identical over 9 bases. The CDR3 contains 14 residues. CDR1 LNHDA and CDR2 SQIVND come from the germline V gene (reference sequence). J gave up 9 bases and V 6 bases, and 9 bases lay outside the gene matches. This CDR3 reads CASSPGQGLGEQFF. CDR3 bases read: TGTGCCAGTAGCCCGGGACAGGGTTTGGGTGAG. The full variable domain, completed using reference TRBV19 and TRBJ2-1, is DGGITQSPKYLFRKEGQNVTLSCEQNLNHDAMYWYRQDPGQGLRLIYYSQIVNDFQKGDIAEGYSVSREKKESFPLTVTSAQKNPTAFYLCASSPGQGLGEQFFGPGTRLTVL.